This TCR beta chain was retrieved from a study of blood T cell repertoires in COVID-19. Looking at the study overall: Specimens from acute and convalescent COVID-19 originated in the United States, Italy and Spain. Sources were T cells, B-cell-depleted T cells, or PBMCs; the material itself was cDNA or gDNA.

This CDR3 comprises 19 residues. Patients at the Seattle site were enrolled during active infection and followed longitudinally. The authors' processing: Estimation of nucleated cell counts relied on the amplification of reference gene primers. This table comes from immunoSEQ multiplex PCR, and its TCRdb copy is limited to in-frame clones, with some not included. V and J calls and clone size are copied from that table; D and trimming were computed from the DNA. The sample contains about 170,000 clones, 86% of which appear only once. The specimen sequenced was peripheral blood. This TCR derives from a woman aged 60-75 years with COVID-19, enrolled during active disease. The rearrangement uses TRBV1 and TRBJ1-3; the table's D call, TRBD1, was not checked against the DNA. TRBV1 is recorded as a pseudogene. The CDR3 is CTSSLPGQSHPASGNTIYF. The CDR3 DNA reads TGCACCAGCAGTCTACCGGGACAGTCTCACCCTGCCTCTGGAAACACCATATATTTT.